This TCR beta chain was identified in a study of T cell responses to AZD1222 COVID-19 vaccine. In this sample, this clone turned up a few times. The CDR3 sequence is 15 residues long. V was pared by 2 bases and J by 4 bases, with 7 bases of the junction left unmatched. Germline loops: CDR1 PRHDT, CDR2 FYEKMQ (reference sequence). Data came from immunoSEQ multiplex PCR; TCRdb stores just in-frame clones and leaves some out. Here the sample spans around 150,000 clones, roughly nine tenths being singletons. The source was peripheral blood, collected 28 days after the second AZD1222 dose. The source is an adult who received the AZD1222 COVID-19 vaccine. The gene calls are TRBV13 and TRBJ1-1, with TRBD1 matching over 7 bases. The CDR3 spells CASSLLQGSSTEAFF. The CDR3 DNA is TGTGCCAGCAGCTTATTACAGGGGTCTTCCACTGAAGCTTTCTTT.